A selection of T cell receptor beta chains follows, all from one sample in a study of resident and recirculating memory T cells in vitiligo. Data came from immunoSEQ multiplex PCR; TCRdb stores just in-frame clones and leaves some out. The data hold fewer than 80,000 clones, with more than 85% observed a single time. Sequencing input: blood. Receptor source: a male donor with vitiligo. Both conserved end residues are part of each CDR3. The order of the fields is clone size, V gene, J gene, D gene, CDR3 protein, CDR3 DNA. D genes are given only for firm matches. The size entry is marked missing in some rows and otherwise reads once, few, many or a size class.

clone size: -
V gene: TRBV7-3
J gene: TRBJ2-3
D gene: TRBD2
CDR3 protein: CASSFSGGAGSDTQYF
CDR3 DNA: TGTGCCAGCAGCTTTAGCGGGGGGGCCGGATCAGATACGCAGTATTTT

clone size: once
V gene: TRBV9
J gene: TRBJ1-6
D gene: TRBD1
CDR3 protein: CASSLGQAYNSPLHF
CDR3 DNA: TGTGCCAGCAGCCTCGGACAGGCTTATAATTCACCCCTCCACTTT

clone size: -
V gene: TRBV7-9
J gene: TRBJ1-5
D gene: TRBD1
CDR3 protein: CASSRSQGVRSNQPQHF
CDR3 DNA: TGTGCCAGCAGTAGATCCCAGGGGGTTAGAAGCAATCAGCCCCAGCATTTT

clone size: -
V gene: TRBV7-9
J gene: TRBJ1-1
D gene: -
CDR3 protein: CASSLQGEAFF
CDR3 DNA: TGTGCCAGCAGCTTACAGGGAGAAGCTTTCTTT

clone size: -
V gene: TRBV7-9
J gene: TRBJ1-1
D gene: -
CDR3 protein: CASSPGSMNTEAFF
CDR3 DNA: TGTGCCAGCAGCCCAGGTTCCATGAACACTGAAGCTTTCTTT

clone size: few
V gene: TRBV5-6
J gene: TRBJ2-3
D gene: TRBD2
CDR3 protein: CASSPRTSVFTDTQYF
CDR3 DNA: TGTGCCAGCAGCCCGAGGACTAGCGTGTTCACAGATACGCAGTATTTT

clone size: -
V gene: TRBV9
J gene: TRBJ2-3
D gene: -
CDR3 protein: CASSVAPNRLTDTQYF
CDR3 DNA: TGTGCCAGCAGCGTAGCACCGAATAGACTCACAGATACGCAGTATTTT

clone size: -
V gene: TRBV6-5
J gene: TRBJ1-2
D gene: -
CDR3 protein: CASTVGDGVGGYTF
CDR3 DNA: TGTGCCAGCACGGTCGGGGATGGGGTGGGTGGCTACACCTTC

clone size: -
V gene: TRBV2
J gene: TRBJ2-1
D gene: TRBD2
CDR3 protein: CASSAAGGSYNEQFF
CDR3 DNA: TGTGCCAGCAGTGCGGCGGGGGGTTCTTACAATGAGCAGTTCTTC

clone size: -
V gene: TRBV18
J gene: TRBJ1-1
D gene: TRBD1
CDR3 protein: CASSPKTGGTEAFF
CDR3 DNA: TGTGCCAGCTCACCCAAGACAGGGGGCACTGAAGCTTTCTTT